The rows below give T cell receptor beta chains drawn from one sample of a study of T cells after yellow fever vaccination. TCRdb ran MiXCR on the 5' RACE reads and lists one entry per CDR3 protein. The sample consists of 300,000 to 400,000 distinct CDR3 sequences, 3% to 4.5% of them appearing once. The source was PBMCs, collected 5 days after the yellow fever booster vaccination. The origin of the receptors is a man aged 18-30 years who received the YFV17D yellow fever vaccine. The CDR3 runs from the conserved cysteine through the conserved F or W. A D gene is named only where the DNA matches it firmly. Clone size is shown for a subset of rows, as once, few, many or a class of expanded clone.

>TRBJ2-3|TRBV5-4|.|.
TGTGCCAGCAGTCCGGGGGCGGGGAGCACAGATACGCAGTATTTT
CASSPGAGSTDTQYF
>TRBJ1-1|TRBV29-1|.|few
TGCAGCGTTGTACCAGGGGCGGGCAGCGCTGAAGCTTTCTTT
CSVVPGAGSAEAFF
>TRBJ2-7|TRBV6-5|.|few
TGTGCCAGCACTACCAGCGCGGGGCGCGGGCAGTACTTC
CASTTSAGRGQYF
>TRBJ2-2|TRBV12-3/TRBV12-4|TRBD1|many
TGTGCCAGCAGTAGCAGTTTCGGGACAGGGACGAACACCGGGGAGCTGTTTTTT
CASSSSFGTGTNTGELFF
>TRBJ1-5|TRBV20-1|.|.
TGCAGTGCTAGATGGGGCGGCAGGAGTGGGGGGCCCCAGCATTTT
CSARWGGRSGGPQHF
>TRBJ1-1|TRBV5-1|.|.
TGCGCCAGCAGTTACAGTTCGAACACTGAAGCTTTCTTT
CASSYSSNTEAFF
>TRBJ2-3|TRBV12-3/TRBV12-4|.|.
TGTGCCAGCAGTCCGCCCTCACAGGAGCGCACAGATACGCAGTATTTT
CASSPPSQERTDTQYF
>TRBJ2-5|TRBV6-1|.|.
TGTGCCCTTCAGATGGGGGGAGAGACCCAGTACTTC
CALQMGGETQYF
>TRBJ2-3|TRBV15|.|many
TGTGCCACCAGCAGAGACACAGATACGCAGTATTTT
CATSRDTDTQYF
>TRBJ2-3|TRBV6-5|TRBD2|.
TGTGCCAGCAGGCCCGGGGAGGGGTACACAGATACGCAGTATTTT
CASRPGEGYTDTQYF
>TRBJ2-6|TRBV4-2|.|few
TGTGCCAGCAGCCCAGGATATACTGGGGCCAACGTCCTGACTTTC
CASSPGYTGANVLTF
>TRBJ2-2|TRBV27|.|few
TGTGCCAGCAGCCGAACACGGATCGCGAACACCGGGGAGCTGTTTTTT
CASSRTRIANTGELFF
>TRBJ1-2|TRBV5-1|.|.
TGCGCCAGCAGCTTGGAGTTAGGGACTAACTATGGCTACACCTTC
CASSLELGTNYGYTF
>TRBJ1-4|TRBV12-3/TRBV12-4|.|many
TGTGCCAGCAGTTTGGTGGGAACTAATGAAAAACTGTTTTTT
CASSLVGTNEKLFF
>TRBJ2-1|TRBV7-9|.|.
TGTGCCAGCATCCCATGGGGACCTCTCCGTAAGCAGTTCTTC
CASIPWGPLRKQFF
>TRBJ2-5|TRBV20-1|.|.
TGCAGTGCTAAATTAGAGAGGGAATACTGGGAGACCCAGTACTTC
CSAKLEREYWETQYF
>TRBJ1-1|TRBV5-1|.|many
TGCGCCAGCAGCTTCTCACTAGGACAGAGATCTGAAGCTTTCTTT
CASSFSLGQRSEAFF
>TRBJ2-3|TRBV28|TRBD2|few
TGTGCCAGCAGTTTGTTGCGGGGGGGCCTGACAGATACGCAGTATTTT
CASSLLRGGLTDTQYF
>TRBJ2-7|TRBV5-1|TRBD1|few
TGCGCCAGCAGAGAACCCGACAGGGCGAACGTCGAGCAGTACTTC
CASREPDRANVEQYF
>TRBJ1-1|TRBV5-1|TRBD1|.
TGCGCCAGCAGCTTAACAGGGGGCGTTGGCACTGAAGCTTTCTTT
CASSLTGGVGTEAFF
>TRBJ2-7|TRBV4-2|TRBD2|few
TGTGCCAGCAGCCTTGCGGGGGGAAACTACGAGCAGTACTTC
CASSLAGGNYEQYF
>TRBJ2-3|TRBV4-3|TRBD1|many
TGCGCCAGCAGCCAACTACAGGGGGAAGGGGATACGCAGTATTTT
CASSQLQGEGDTQYF
>TRBJ2-7|TRBV6-6|TRBD1|few
TGTGCCAGCGAAGGACAGGGGACCTACGAGCAGTACTTC
CASEGQGTYEQYF
>TRBJ2-5|TRBV7-2|.|few
TGTGCCAGCACCCCTGGGTTTTTAGAGACCCAGTACTTC
CASTPGFLETQYF
>TRBJ1-2|TRBV3-1|.|.
TGTGCCAGCAGCCCATCAGAATTCGCTGGCGGCTACACCTTC
CASSPSEFAGGYTF
>TRBJ1-5|TRBV19|.|few
TGTGCCAGTATGGCGTATGTGGGCAATCAGCCCCAGCATTTT
CASMAYVGNQPQHF
>TRBJ2-1|TRBV12-3/TRBV12-4|.|few
TGTGCCAGCACCCAGACCGGGGGTGAGCAGTTCTTC
CASTQTGGEQFF
>TRBJ2-5|TRBV4-1|.|.
TGCGCCAGCAGCCAAGGAGAGGTACGGGAGACCCAGTACTTC
CASSQGEVRETQYF
>TRBJ1-6|TRBV28|.|.
TGTGCCAGCAGTTTATCCGGGAACACCCTCGGCTCACCCCTCCACTTT
CASSLSGNTLGSPLHF
>TRBJ2-1|TRBV19|.|many
TGTGCCAGTAGTACCGGAGTGGGCAGTGAGCAGTTCTTC
CASSTGVGSEQFF
>TRBJ1-4|TRBV4-2|TRBD1|many
TGTGCCAGCAGCCAAGCGGACAGGGAGGGTGAAAAACTGTTTTTT
CASSQADREGEKLFF
>TRBJ2-3|TRBV5-4|.|few
TGTGCCGTTCCCGGGACGCGTCGCACAGATACGCAGTATTTT
CAVPGTRRTDTQYF
>TRBJ2-3|TRBV5-1|.|few
TGCGCCAGCAGCTCACAAGGAGGCACTAGCACAGATACGCAGTATTTT
CASSSQGGTSTDTQYF
>TRBJ2-1|TRBV7-2|.|many
TGTGCCAGCAGCGGCCGGGACGGTTACAATGAGCAGTTCTTC
CASSGRDGYNEQFF
>TRBJ2-3|TRBV7-2|TRBD1|many
TGTGCCAGCGGAGAGACCGGACAGGGCCCAGATACGCAGTATTTT
CASGETGQGPDTQYF
>TRBJ2-4|TRBV20-1|TRBD1|many
TGCAGTGCTTGGGACAGGAGAGCCAAAAACATTCAGTACTTC
CSAWDRRAKNIQYF
>TRBJ2-2|TRBV4-3|TRBD1|few
TGCGCCAGCAGCCATGTTACCGGGACAGGGTTCTCTGTCGCCGGGGAGCTGTTTTTT
CASSHVTGTGFSVAGELFF
>TRBJ1-1|TRBV5-4|TRBD1|.
TGTGCCAGCAGCTTGGCCAGACAGGGAGGGACTGAAGCTTTCTTT
CASSLARQGGTEAFF
>TRBJ2-5|TRBV7-2|TRBD1|many
TGTGCCAGCAGCTCGGACAGGTGGGGGGAGACCCAGTACTTC
CASSSDRWGETQYF
>TRBJ1-1|TRBV27|.|.
TGTGCCAGCAGTTTATTCAGGGCCACTGAAGCTTTCTTT
CASSLFRATEAFF
>TRBJ2-1|TRBV7-2|TRBD2|many
TGTGCCAGCAGATTGCCGGGACTAGCCACTAGGGAGCAGTTCTTC
CASRLPGLATREQFF
>TRBJ1-1|TRBV20-1|.|.
.
CSARDRVGQGTFF
>TRBJ1-1|TRBV20-1|TRBD1|many
TGCAGTGCTTACTGGGACAGGATGAACACTGAAGCTTTCTTT
CSAYWDRMNTEAFF
>TRBJ2-7|TRBV5-1|.|many
TGCGCCAGCAGCTCCGTCCCAGGAGGGTACGAGCAGTACTTC
CASSSVPGGYEQYF
>TRBJ1-5|TRBV7-2|.|many
TGTGCCAGCGGGGCATCTAATCAGCCCCAGCATTTT
CASGASNQPQHF
>TRBJ1-1|TRBV19|.|few
TGTGCCAGTTTCAGGACTACCTTTGTTGACACTGAAGCTTTCTTT
CASFRTTFVDTEAFF
>TRBJ2-2|TRBV12-3/TRBV12-4|.|many
TGTGCCAGCAGTTTTTGGGCCCCGAACACCGGGGAGCTGTTTTTT
CASSFWAPNTGELFF
>TRBJ2-5|TRBV20-1|TRBD1|few
TGCAGTGCCTCCCTGGAGCCAGGGGGAAGGGGCCAAGAGACCCAGTACTTC
CSASLEPGGRGQETQYF
>TRBJ2-1|TRBV20-1|TRBD2|many
TGCAGTGCTAGTAGCGGGGGGGTCATAGATGAGCAGTTCTTC
CSASSGGVIDEQFF
>TRBJ2-5|TRBV5-1|.|.
TGCGCCAGCAGCTTGGCCGGGGGGCCTCTTGGGGAGACCCAGTACTTC
CASSLAGGPLGETQYF
>TRBJ2-1|TRBV2|.|.
TGTGCCAGCAAGGACAACAGAAGCTCCTACAATGAGCAGTTCTTC
CASKDNRSSYNEQFF
>TRBJ1-5|TRBV6-5|.|.
TGTGCCAGCAGTTATCTCGCAGGGGCTCAGCCCCAGCATTTT
CASSYLAGAQPQHF
>TRBJ2-1|TRBV12-3/TRBV12-4|TRBD2|few
TGTGCCAGCAGCATTAGCGGGGGGGCCGGTAATGAGCAGTTCTTC
CASSISGGAGNEQFF
>TRBJ2-5|TRBV4-3|TRBD2|.
TGCGCCAGCAGCCGACTAGCGGGGGTCTTC
CASSRLAGVF